This TCR beta chain was profiled in a study of beta chain features in type 1 diabetes. Study observations and caveats: Type 1 diabetes patients had moderately but significantly shorter TCRB CDR3s in all four CD4+ subsets.

Expressed TCRB transcripts were sequenced because the entire RNA isolate underwent reverse transcription. Using immunoSEQ multiplex PCR, the repertoire was profiled, and TCRdb retains in-frame clones only, with some absent. This table holds about 340,000 clones, roughly 13% found once. Notes on this clone: What it recognizes is unknown.

This CDR3 has 16 amino acids. V lost 7 bases, J lost 1 base, and 7 bases stayed unmatched. CDR1 is LNHDA, CDR2 SQIVND, per germline (reference sequence). The sample consisted of naive CD4+ T cells from blood. The source is a woman aged 18 to 35 with type 1 diabetes. The rearrangement uses TRBV19 and TRBJ2-2, with 9 bases aligning to TRBD1. CDR3: CASNPLGQGNTGELFF. CDR3 nucleotides: TGTGCCAGTAACCCCCTGGGACAGGGGAACACCGGGGAGCTGTTTTTT.